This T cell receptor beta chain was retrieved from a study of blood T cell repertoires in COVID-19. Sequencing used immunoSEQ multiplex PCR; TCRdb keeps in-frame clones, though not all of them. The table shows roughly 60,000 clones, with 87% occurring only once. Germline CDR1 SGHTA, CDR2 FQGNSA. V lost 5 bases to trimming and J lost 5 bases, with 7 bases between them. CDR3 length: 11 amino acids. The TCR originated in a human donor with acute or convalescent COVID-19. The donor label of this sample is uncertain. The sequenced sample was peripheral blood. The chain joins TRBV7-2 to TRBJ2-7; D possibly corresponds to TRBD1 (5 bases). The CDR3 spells CASSRQNEQYF. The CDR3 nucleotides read TGTGCCAGCAGCCGACAGAACGAGCAGTACTTC.